This T cell receptor (beta chain) was recorded in a study of blood T cell repertoires in COVID-19. On the study more broadly: Specimens from acute and convalescent COVID-19 originated in the United States, Italy and Spain.

Original processing notes: Amplification of reference gene primers provided the estimated nucleated cell counts. Profiled with immunoSEQ multiplex PCR; TCRdb holds only in-frame clones, not every one. V, J and clone size derive from that table, while D and trimming were established from the DNA sequence. The sample has approximately 190,000 clones; 86% are singletons. The V end lost 4 bases, the J end lost 1 base, and 11 bases lay between the germline ends. The V gene's germline CDR1 is SGHNT and CDR2 YYREEE (reference sequence). This CDR3 has 14 amino acids. The sequence was obtained from a man aged 80 or over with acute or convalescent COVID-19. Sequencing was done on a sample of peripheral blood. The J gene is TRBJ1-1, the V gene TRBV5-4, with TRBD1 as a possible D gene (6 bases). CDR3 nucleotide sequence: TGTGCCAGCAGCAGCGGACAGCCGAACACTGAAGCTTTCTTT. Translated, it gives CASSSGQPNTEAFF.